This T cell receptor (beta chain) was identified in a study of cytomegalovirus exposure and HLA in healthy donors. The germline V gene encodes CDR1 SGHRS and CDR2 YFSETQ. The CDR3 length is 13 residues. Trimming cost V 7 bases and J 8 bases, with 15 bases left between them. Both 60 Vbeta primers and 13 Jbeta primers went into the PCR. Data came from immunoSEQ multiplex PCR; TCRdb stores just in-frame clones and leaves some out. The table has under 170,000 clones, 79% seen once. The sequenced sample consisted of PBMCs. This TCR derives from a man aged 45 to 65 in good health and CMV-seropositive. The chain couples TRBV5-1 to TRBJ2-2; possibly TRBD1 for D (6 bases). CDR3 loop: CASGRQAPGELFF. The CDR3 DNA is TGCGCCAGCGGAAGACAGGCGCCGGGGGAGCTGTTTTTT.